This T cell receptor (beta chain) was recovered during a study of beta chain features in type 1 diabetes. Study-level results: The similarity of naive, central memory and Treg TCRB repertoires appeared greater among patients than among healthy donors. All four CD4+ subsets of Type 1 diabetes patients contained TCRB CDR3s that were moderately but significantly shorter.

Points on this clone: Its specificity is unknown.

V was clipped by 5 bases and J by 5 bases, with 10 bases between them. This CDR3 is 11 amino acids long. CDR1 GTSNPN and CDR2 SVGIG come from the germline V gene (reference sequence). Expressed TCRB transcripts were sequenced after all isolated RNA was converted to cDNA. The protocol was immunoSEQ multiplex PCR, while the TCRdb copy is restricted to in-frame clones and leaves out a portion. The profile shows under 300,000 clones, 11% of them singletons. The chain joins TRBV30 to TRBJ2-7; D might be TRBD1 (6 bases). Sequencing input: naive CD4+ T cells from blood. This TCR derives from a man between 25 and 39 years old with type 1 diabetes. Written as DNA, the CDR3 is TGTGCCTGGGACAGGTCCCACGAGCAGTACTTC. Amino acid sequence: CAWDRSHEQYF.